The entry below describes one TCR beta chain. Its antigen is undetermined. V shed 1 base and J 1 base; nucleotides not matched to a gene: 12. CDR1 and CDR2 (germline): DFQATT, SNEGSKA (reference sequence). The CDR3 consists of 18 residues. TCR cDNA, made by 5'RACE template switching, carried an added universal primer site and UMIs. TCRdb reprocessed the 5' RACE reads via MiXCR and lists one record per CDR3 protein. The repertoire holds approximately 250,000 distinct CDR3 sequences, approximately 6.8% seen once, with more than 1% in the top ten. This entry comes from a study of T cells after yellow fever vaccination. About the study: It was SMART-Seq v4 Ultra Low Input that prepared the fractions with low cell numbers. Whole-study results and caveats: Booster samples showed a return of most primary-vaccination clones (approximately 96% CD4, 70% to 90% CD8).

The clonotype was recovered from a man younger than 45 who received the YFV17D yellow fever vaccine. The J gene is TRBJ2-2, the V gene TRBV20-1, with TRBD1 identical over 7 bases. The sample consisted of CD4+ T cells sorted from PBMCs, taken on the day of the yellow fever booster vaccination. DNA for the CDR3: TGCAGTGCTAGAGGTTTCGGAGAAGGGACAGAGAACACCGGGGAGCTGTTTTTT. This gives the protein CSARGFGEGTENTGELFF.